This T cell receptor (beta chain) emerged from a study of shared clonotypes between healthy human individuals (dated by TCRdb to about 2020). Concerning the study at large: A few men and a couple of women, aged 18 to 49 years, made up the cohort. Leukapheresis yielded between about 0.85 and 10 billion PBMCs per donor. To estimate repertoire size and how much clonotypes are shared between individuals, the study performed deep sequencing of blood TCR repertoires from five healthy adults. To increase sequencing depth and limit assay-specific biases, TCR repertoire library preparation and sequencing were carried out by different laboratories using diverse techniques. Per donor, three plates each were used for CD4 naive and CD4 memory, two for CD8 naive, and one for CD8 memory. What the study reported, not specific to this receptor: When several donors were compared, the shared fraction of clonotypes was around 5% for naive CD4, over 3% for naive CD8, more than 2% for memory CD4, and 0.4% for memory CD8. Sampling was restricted to blood, and TCR repertoires in tissues likely differ from the TCR repertoires found in blood. The small number of donors limited the genetic and exposure-history diversity represented. Pairwise subsampling led to the expectation that sequencing depth would affect the degree of clonotype sharing among donors. Naive subsets generally had larger estimated clonotype richness than memory subsets did. Clonotypes shared by all four sorted-subset donors showed higher generation probabilities than non-shared clonotypes. Rarefaction of sorted-subset datasets indicated incomplete sequencing despite the large sequencing depth.

TCR CDR3 regions were amplified from genomic DNA by multiplex PCR using the deep immunoSEQ assay. Extracted genomic DNA from each cell subset was distributed evenly across all wells of several immunoSEQ 96-well plates, and each plate was treated as a replicate. Each replicate PCR for sorted subsets received roughly 200 ng genomic DNA, equal to roughly 30,000 T cell genomes. The purified libraries were quantified using a Qubit 3.0 fluorometer, sized with a Bioanalyzer 2100, and then quantified again using the KAPA Library Quantification kit. Each immunoSEQ 96-well plate was sequenced on its own single-read 150-cycle Illumina NextSeq 550 flow cell. Per the authors' processing: Because only junctional sequences without quality scores were contained in the immunoSEQ output, filtering matching that applied to full-length reads could not be performed. Sequences were annotated with PyIR, a Python wrapper for IgBLAST v1.9, and V/J genes and CDR3 were assigned using IMGT germline references. Reads with weak V/J assignments (E-value above 1e-6), missing CDR3, stop codons, out-of-frame junctions, or ambiguous translated residues were removed. V3J clonotypes were defined as sequences sharing the same inferred V gene, J gene, and CDR3 amino acid sequence. To compute the percentage overlap between repertoires, the number of shared unique clonotypes was divided by the size of the smaller repertoire. Richness of each repertoire was evaluated using RTK rarefaction, the Chao1 estimator, and Recon v2.1 estimates of unobserved clonotypes. Generation probabilities were computed with OLGA for all TCRbeta clonotypes obtained by the gDNA method from a few donors. Not all clones reach the TCRdb copy of this immuneACCESS table, which keeps in-frame sequences only. Checked studies attribute under half of the gap to unresolved V genes and leave the rest unexplained. Clonal size and the V and J genes are those of that table, whereas D and trimming came from the DNA. The sample includes 560,000 or so clones, with about 95% observed a single time. The ten largest clones take up roughly 0.1% of the sample.

A note on this clone: No antigen is known for it. Per-base qualities were not stored, and no clone one base away is much larger.

CD8 naive samples consisted of CD45RO-negative cells that were positively selected for CCR7, yielding a CD45RA+CCR7+ population without TemRA cells. The donors were healthy, HIV-negative adults who had no recently reported acute infections or vaccinations. Every donor was a Caucasian adult living in Nashville, Tennessee, USA. After blood collection by leukapheresis, PBMCs were isolated using Ficoll-Histopaque density gradient centrifugation and then cryopreserved in the vapor phase of liquid nitrogen. Analytical flow cytometry was used to check the purity and quantity of every magnetically sorted T cell population. Genomic DNA was isolated from each sorted fraction and quantified by UV absorbance on a Nanodrop 2000c. V is cut by 2 bases and J by 9 bases, and the space between the germline ends is 14 bases. From a lookup of the germline V gene (reference sequence), CDR1 and CDR2 are MNHEY and SMNVEV. The CDR3 starts with the cysteine, ends with the phenylalanine, and has 15 residues. Kept here is only the CDR3 DNA, which spans 45 bases and is read in frame from base 1.

Source material: naive CD8+ T cells sorted from blood. The cell subset or site label, read with the paper, signifies: CD45RA+CCR7+. The sequence links TRBV27 to TRBJ1-6; the D gene is possibly TRBD1, with 5 bases matching. This sequence originates from a woman in her 30s in good health. This receptor carries the CDR3 CASSLMGYGGSPLHF. The DNA sequence is TGTGCCAGCAGTTTAATGGGTTATGGGGGTTCACCCCTCCACTTT.